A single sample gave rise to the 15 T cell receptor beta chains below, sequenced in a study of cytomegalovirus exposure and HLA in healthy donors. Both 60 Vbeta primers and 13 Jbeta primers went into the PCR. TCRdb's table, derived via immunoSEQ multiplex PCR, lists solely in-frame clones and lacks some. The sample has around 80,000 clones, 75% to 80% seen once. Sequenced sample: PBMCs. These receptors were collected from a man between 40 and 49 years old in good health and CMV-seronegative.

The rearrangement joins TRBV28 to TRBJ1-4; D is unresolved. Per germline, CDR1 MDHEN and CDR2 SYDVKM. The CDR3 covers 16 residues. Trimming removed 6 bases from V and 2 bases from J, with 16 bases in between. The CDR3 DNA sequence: TGTGCCAGCAGCCTGATGGGCGCAGGCACTAATGAAAAACTGTTTTTT. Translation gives CASSLMGAGTNEKLFF.

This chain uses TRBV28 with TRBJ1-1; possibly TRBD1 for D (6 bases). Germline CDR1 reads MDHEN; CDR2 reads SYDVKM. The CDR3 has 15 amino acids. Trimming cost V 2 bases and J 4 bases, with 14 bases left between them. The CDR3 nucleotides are TGTGCCAGCAGTTTACTGGGGGTAGGGGGCACTGAAGCTTTCTTT. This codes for CASSLLGVGGTEAFF.

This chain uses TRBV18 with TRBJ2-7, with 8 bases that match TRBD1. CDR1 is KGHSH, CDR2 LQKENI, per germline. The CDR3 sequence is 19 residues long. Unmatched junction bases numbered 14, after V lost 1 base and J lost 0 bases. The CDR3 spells CASSPQDRVLLGGSYEQYF. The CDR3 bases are TGTGCCAGCTCACCACAGGACAGGGTGCTCCTAGGTGGCTCCTACGAGCAGTACTTC.

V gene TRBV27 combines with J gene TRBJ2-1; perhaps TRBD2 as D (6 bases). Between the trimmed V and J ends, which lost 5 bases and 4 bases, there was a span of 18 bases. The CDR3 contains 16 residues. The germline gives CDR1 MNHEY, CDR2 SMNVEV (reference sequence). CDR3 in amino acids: CASSPRGSGNYNEQFF. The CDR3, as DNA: TGTGCCAGCAGTCCCCGGGGTAGCGGCAATTACAATGAGCAGTTCTTC.

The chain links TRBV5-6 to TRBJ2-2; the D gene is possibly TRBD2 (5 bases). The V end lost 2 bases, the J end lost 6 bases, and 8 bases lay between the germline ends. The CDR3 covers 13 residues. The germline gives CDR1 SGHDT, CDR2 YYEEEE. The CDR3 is CASSFGVPGELFF. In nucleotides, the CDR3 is TGTGCCAGCAGCTTCGGGGTTCCCGGGGAGCTGTTTTTT. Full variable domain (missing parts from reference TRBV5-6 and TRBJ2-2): DAGVTQSPTHLIKTRGQQVTLRCSPKSGHDTVSWYQQALGQGPQFIFQYYEEEERQRGNFPDRFSGHQFPNYSSELNVNALLLGDSALYLCASSFGVPGELFFGEGSRLTVL.

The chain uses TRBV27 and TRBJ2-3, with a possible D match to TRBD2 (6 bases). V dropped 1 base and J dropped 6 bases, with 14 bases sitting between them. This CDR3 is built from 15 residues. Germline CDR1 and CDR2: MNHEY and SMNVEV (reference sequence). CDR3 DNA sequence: TGTGCCAGCAGTTTATATGGGGGGAGCGGGGATACGCAGTATTTT. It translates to CASSLYGGSGDTQYF.

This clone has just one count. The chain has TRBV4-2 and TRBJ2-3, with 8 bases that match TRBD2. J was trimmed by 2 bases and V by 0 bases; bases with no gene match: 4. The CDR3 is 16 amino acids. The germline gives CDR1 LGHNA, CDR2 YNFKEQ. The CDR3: CASSQEPSGYTDTQYF. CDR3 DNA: TGTGCCAGCAGCCAAGAACCTAGCGGGTACACAGATACGCAGTATTTT.

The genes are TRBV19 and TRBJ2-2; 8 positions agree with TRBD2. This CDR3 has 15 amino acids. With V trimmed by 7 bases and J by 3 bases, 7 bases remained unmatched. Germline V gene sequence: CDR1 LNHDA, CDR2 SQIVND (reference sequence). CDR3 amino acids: CASTFSGTYTGELFF. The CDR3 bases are TGTGCCAGTACCTTTAGCGGGACTTACACCGGGGAGCTGTTTTTT.

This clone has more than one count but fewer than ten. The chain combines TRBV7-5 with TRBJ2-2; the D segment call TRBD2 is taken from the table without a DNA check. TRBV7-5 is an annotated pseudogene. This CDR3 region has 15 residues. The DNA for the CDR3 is TGTGCCAGAAGCTCACTAGCGGGAGGGTTCGGGGAGCTGTTTTTT. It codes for CARSSLAGGFGELFF.

The CDR3 bases are TGTGCCTGGAGGGCTAGCGGGACCTACGAGCAGTACTTC. Translating gives CAWRASGTYEQYF. The chain combines TRBV30 with TRBJ2-7; 9 positions agree with TRBD2. The CDR3 has 13 amino acids. The germline V gene has CDR1 GTSNPN and CDR2 SVGIG (reference sequence). The V and J ends lost 3 bases and 2 bases, in that order; junction bases with no gene match: 2.

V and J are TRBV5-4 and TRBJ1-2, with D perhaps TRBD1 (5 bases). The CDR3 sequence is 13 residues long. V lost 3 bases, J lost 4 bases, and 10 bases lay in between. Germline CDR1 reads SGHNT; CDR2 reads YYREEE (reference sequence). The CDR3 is CASSSQGGYGYTF. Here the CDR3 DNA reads TGTGCCAGCAGCTCCCAGGGAGGCTATGGCTACACCTTC.

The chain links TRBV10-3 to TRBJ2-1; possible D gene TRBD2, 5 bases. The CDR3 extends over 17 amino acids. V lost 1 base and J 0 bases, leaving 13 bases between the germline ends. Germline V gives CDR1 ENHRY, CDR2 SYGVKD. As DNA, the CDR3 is TGTGCCATCAGTGAGTGGCTAGCAAAAAGCTCCTACAATGAGCAGTTCTTC. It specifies CAISEWLAKSSYNEQFF.

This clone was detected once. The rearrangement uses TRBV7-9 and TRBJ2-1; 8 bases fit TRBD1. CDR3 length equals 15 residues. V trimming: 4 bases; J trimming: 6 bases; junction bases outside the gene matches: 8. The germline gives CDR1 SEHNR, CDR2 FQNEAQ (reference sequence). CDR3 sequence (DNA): TGTGCCAGCAGCTCCGGACAGGGACCTCGCAATGAGCAGTTCTTC. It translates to CASSSGQGPRNEQFF.

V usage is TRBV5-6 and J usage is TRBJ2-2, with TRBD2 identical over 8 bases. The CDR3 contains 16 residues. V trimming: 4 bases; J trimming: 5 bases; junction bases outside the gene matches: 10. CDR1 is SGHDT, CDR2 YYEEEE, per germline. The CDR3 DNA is TGTGCCAGCAGCCGCCGGGTAGCGGGACTGACCGGGGAGCTGTTTTTT. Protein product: CASSRRVAGLTGELFF.

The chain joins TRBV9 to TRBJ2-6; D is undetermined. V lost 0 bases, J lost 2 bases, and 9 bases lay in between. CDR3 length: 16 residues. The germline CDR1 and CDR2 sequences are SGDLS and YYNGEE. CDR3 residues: CASSVVVGAGANVLTF. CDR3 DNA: TGTGCCAGCAGCGTAGTGGTGGGCGCTGGGGCCAACGTCCTGACTTTC.